A selection of T cell receptor beta chains follows, all from one sample in a study of blood T cell repertoires in COVID-19. Sequencing was performed with immunoSEQ multiplex PCR; in TCRdb, only in-frame clones are kept and a portion is missing. Altogether roughly 170,000 clones are present, approximately 85% being singletons, with the ten largest covering roughly 1.3%. Sequenced sample: peripheral blood. These receptors were taken from a man aged 55-75 years who had recovered from COVID-19. The CDR3 runs from the conserved cysteine through the conserved F or W. The D gene is left open where the match is weak. Not all rows give a size; the values are once, few, many and, for expanded clones, a class.

v_gene	abundance	j_gene	d_gene	CDR3aa	CDR3nt
TRBV24-1	.	TRBJ2-2	.	CATTPGNTGELFF	TGTGCCACCACGCCAGGGAACACCGGGGAGCTGTTTTTT
TRBV9	.	TRBJ2-3	TRBD1	CASSVGGGNTDTQYF	TGTGCCAGCAGCGTAGGAGGGGGCAATACAGATACGCAGTATTTT
TRBV11-3	.	TRBJ2-2	TRBD2	CASSLMGGSANTGELFF	TGTGCCAGCAGCCTGATGGGGGGGAGCGCTAACACCGGGGAGCTGTTTTTT
TRBV5-6	.	TRBJ2-7	.	CASSLRDSYEQYF	TGTGCCAGCAGCTTAAGAGATTCCTACGAGCAGTACTTC
TRBV9	.	TRBJ2-2	.	CASSPSVTNTGELFF	TGTGCCAGCAGCCCCAGCGTCACGAACACCGGGGAGCTGTTTTTT
TRBV10-3	.	TRBJ1-2	TRBD1	CAISEVAGGYGYTF	TGTGCCATCAGTGAAGTGGCAGGGGGCTATGGCTACACCTTC
TRBV24-1	.	TRBJ2-3	TRBD2	CATSPRLAGKTDTQYF	TGTGCCACCAGCCCCCGCCTAGCGGGGAAGACAGATACGCAGTATTTT
TRBV12-3/TRBV12-4	.	TRBJ1-2	.	CASSLQDGGGYTF	TGTGCCAGCAGTCTCCAAGACGGAGGTGGCTACACCTTC
TRBV6-4	once	TRBJ1-3	.	CASSDPGFSSGNTIYF	TGTGCCAGCAGTGACCCAGGATTCAGCTCTGGAAACACCATATATTTT
TRBV13	.	TRBJ1-1	.	CASSLLRANRPNTEAFF	TGTGCCAGCAGCCTCCTACGTGCGAACAGGCCGAACACTGAAGCTTTCTTT
TRBV2	.	TRBJ2-3	.	CASQIGGGNTQYF	TGTGCCAGCCAGATAGGGGGGGGCAATACGCAGTATTTT
TRBV7-9	.	TRBJ2-3	TRBD2	CASSFLAGGPADTQYF	TGTGCCAGCAGCTTTCTAGCGGGGGGGCCAGCAGATACGCAGTATTTT
TRBV18	.	TRBJ2-5	.	CASSREETQYF	TGTGCCAGCTCCAGGGAAGAGACCCAGTACTTC
TRBV19	.	TRBJ1-2	.	CASSILMAENYGYTF	TGTGCCAGTAGTATATTAATGGCAGAAAACTATGGCTACACCTTC
TRBV14	.	TRBJ1-4	TRBD1	CASSQDLIGTGDEKLFF	TGTGCCAGCAGCCAAGATCTCATCGGGACAGGGGATGAAAAACTGTTTTTT
TRBV10-3	.	TRBJ1-2	TRBD1	CAISENRGANYGYTF	TGTGCCATCAGTGAGAACAGGGGAGCTAACTATGGCTACACCTTC
TRBV7-6	.	TRBJ2-5	.	CASSTHWDSTQETQYF	TGTGCCAGCAGCACCCATTGGGACTCAACGCAAGAGACCCAGTACTTC
TRBV7-9	.	TRBJ2-7	TRBD1	CASSLTGGTYEQYF	TGTGCCAGCAGCTTGACAGGGGGGACCTACGAGCAGTACTTC
TRBV19	.	TRBJ2-5	.	CASSKTEETQYF	TGTGCCAGTAGTAAGACAGAAGAGACCCAGTACTTC
TRBV19	.	TRBJ2-4	TRBD2	CATATSGAMDIQYF	TGTGCCACCGCGACTAGCGGGGCCATGGACATTCAGTACTTC
TRBV4-1	few	TRBJ2-2	.	CASSQARAHTGELFF	TGCGCCAGCAGCCAAGCCAGGGCGCACACCGGGGAGCTGTTTTTT
TRBV3-1/TRBV3-2	.	TRBJ1-5	.	CASSHGSRKIFSNQPQHF	TGTGCCAGCAGCCATGGTTCCAGGAAGATTTTTAGCAATCAGCCCCAGCATTTT
TRBV5-5	.	TRBJ2-1	.	CASSFFGSYNEQFF	TGTGCCAGCAGCTTTTTCGGGAGCTACAATGAGCAGTTCTTC
TRBV12-3/TRBV12-4	.	TRBJ1-1	.	CASSLSNTEAFF	TGTGCCAGCAGTTTAAGCAACACTGAAGCTTTCTTT
TRBV7-3	.	TRBJ2-2	.	CASSRGRQGRDTGELFF	TGTGCCAGCAGCCGAGGCCGGCAGGGGAGGGACACCGGGGAGCTGTTTTTT